What follows are 4 T cell receptor beta chains derived from one specimen sequenced in a study of blood T cell repertoires in COVID-19. Sequenced by immunoSEQ multiplex PCR; TCRdb stores in-frame clones only, minus some. The profile shows more than 45,000 clones, approximately 86% of them singletons. The sample consisted of peripheral blood. These receptors all stem from a human donor with active COVID-19. The donor label of this sample is uncertain.

This chain uses TRBV19 with TRBJ2-2; the D gene is possibly TRBD1 (6 bases). V was clipped by 7 bases and J by 6 bases, with 9 bases between them. Germline CDR1 and CDR2: LNHDA and SQIVND (reference sequence). This CDR3 region has 12 residues. DNA for the CDR3: TGTGCCAGTATGGACAGCCCCGGGGAGCTGTTTTTT. Its translation: CASMDSPGELFF.

This sequence joins TRBV5-4 and TRBJ2-5; no definite D call. Germline CDR1 and CDR2: SGHNT and YYREEE (reference sequence). This CDR3 spans 14 amino acids. Between the trimmed V and J ends, which lost 2 bases and 2 bases, there was a span of 10 bases. CDR3 coding DNA: TGTGCCAGCAGCTTTCCCCCGGTACAAGAGACCCAGTACTTC. Its translation is CASSFPPVQETQYF.

The chain uses TRBV5-4 and TRBJ1-1; tentatively, D is TRBD1 (6 bases). Per germline, CDR1 SGHNT and CDR2 YYREEE (reference sequence). The V end lost 4 bases, the J end lost 0 bases, and 10 bases lay between the germline ends. The CDR3 covers 14 residues. CDR3 bases: TGTGCCAGCAGCCGACAGGCAATGAACACTGAAGCTTTCTTT. This encodes CASSRQAMNTEAFF.

This chain uses TRBV7-2 with TRBJ2-4, with D possibly TRBD1 on 5 matching bases. This CDR3 has 15 amino acids. V lost 0 bases, J lost 6 bases, and 12 bases lay in between. Per germline, CDR1 SGHTA and CDR2 FQGNSA. The CDR3 spells CASSLASSGRNIQYF. As DNA, the CDR3 is TGTGCCAGCAGCTTAGCTTCGTCAGGGCGAAACATTCAGTACTTC.